The 2 T cell receptor beta chains below were found in one sample sequenced in a study of blood T cell repertoires in COVID-19. Profiling relied on immunoSEQ multiplex PCR, and the TCRdb table lists in-frame clones only, not all of them. The table has roughly 140,000 clones, roughly 84% seen once. Sequencing was carried out using peripheral blood. The receptor source for this set is a human donor in a cohort sampled during active COVID-19.

V is TRBV5-1 and J is TRBJ2-3; 10 nucleotides agree with TRBD2. The length of the CDR3 is 17 residues. V lost 4 bases and J lost 2; bases outside the gene matches: 10. CDR1 is SGHRS, CDR2 YFSETQ, per germline. The CDR3 protein is CASSPRLAGSFTDTQYF. DNA for the CDR3: TGCGCCAGCAGCCCCCGACTAGCGGGTTCTTTCACAGATACGCAGTATTTT.

V gene TRBV19 combines with J gene TRBJ1-2, with TRBD1 as a possible D gene (6 bases). The CDR3 covers 14 residues. Trimming cost V 1 base and J 5 bases, with 11 bases left between them. Germline V gene data show CDR1 as LNHDA and CDR2 as SQIVND (reference sequence). DNA for the CDR3: TGTGCCAGTAGTATAGGGACAGAAGGTTATGGCTACACCTTC. Its translation: CASSIGTEGYGYTF. Based on the CDR3 plus reference TRBV19 and TRBJ1-2, the full variable domain is DGGITQSPKYLFRKEGQNVTLSCEQNLNHDAMYWYRQDPGQGLRLIYYSQIVNDFQKGDIAEGYSVSREKKESFPLTVTSAQKNPTAFYLCASSIGTEGYGYTFGSGTRLTVV.